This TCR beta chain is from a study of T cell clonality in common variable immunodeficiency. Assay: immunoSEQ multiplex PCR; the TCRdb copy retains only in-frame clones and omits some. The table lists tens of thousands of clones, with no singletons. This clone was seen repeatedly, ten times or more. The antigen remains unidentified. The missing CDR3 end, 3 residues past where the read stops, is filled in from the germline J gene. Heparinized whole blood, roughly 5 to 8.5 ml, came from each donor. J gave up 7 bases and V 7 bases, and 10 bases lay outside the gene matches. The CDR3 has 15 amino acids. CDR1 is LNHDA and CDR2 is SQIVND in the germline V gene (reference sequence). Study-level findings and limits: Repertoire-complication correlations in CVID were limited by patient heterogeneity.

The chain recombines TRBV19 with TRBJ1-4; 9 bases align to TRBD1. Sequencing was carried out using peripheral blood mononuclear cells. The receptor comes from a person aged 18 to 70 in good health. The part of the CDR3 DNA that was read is TGTGCCAGTATTCAGCTCCGGGACAGGGTTGAAAAA. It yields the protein CASIQLRDRVEK. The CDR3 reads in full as CASIQLRDRVEKLFF.